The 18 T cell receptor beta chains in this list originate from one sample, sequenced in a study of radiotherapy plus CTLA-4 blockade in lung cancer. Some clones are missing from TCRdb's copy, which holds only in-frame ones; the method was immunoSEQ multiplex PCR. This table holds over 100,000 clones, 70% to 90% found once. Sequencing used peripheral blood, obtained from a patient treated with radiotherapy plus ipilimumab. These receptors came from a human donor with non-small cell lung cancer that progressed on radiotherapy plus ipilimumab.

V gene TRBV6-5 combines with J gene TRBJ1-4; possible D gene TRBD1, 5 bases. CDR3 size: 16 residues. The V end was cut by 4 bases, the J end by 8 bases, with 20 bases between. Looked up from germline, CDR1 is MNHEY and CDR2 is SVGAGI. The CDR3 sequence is CASSFQGGVSGEKLFF. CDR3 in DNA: TGTGCCAGCAGTTTTCAGGGAGGTGTTTCAGGCGAAAAACTGTTTTTT.

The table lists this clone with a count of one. This chain's CDR3 is CASSEGWLRTDTQYF. CDR3 sequence (DNA): TGTGCCAGCAGTGAAGGGTGGCTACGCACAGATACGCAGTATTTT. The rearrangement links TRBV2 to TRBJ2-3; the D is unclear. This CDR3 has 15 amino acids. Germline loops: CDR1 SNHLY, CDR2 FYNNEI. Trimming removed 1 base from V and 1 base from J, with 9 bases in between.

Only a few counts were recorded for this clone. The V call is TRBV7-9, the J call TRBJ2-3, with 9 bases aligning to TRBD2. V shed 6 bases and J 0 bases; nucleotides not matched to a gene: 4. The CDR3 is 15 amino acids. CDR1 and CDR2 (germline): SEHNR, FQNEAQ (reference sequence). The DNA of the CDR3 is TGTGCCAGCAGGCCTAGCGGGGCTAGCACAGATACGCAGTATTTT. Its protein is CASRPSGASTDTQYF.

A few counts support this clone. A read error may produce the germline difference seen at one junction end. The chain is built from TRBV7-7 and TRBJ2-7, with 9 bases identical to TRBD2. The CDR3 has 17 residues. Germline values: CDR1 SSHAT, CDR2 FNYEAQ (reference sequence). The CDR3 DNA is TGTGCTAGCAGCCTCCCCGGGGGACTAGCCTACTCCTACGAGCAGTACTTC. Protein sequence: CASSLPGGLAYSYEQYF.

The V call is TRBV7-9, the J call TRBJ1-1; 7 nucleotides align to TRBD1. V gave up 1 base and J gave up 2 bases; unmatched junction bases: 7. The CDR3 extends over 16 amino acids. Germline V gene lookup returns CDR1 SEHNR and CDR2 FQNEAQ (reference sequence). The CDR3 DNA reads TGTGCCAGCAGCTTAGGAGGGACAGCGAGTAACACTGAAGCTTTCTTT. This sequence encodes CASSLGGTASNTEAFF.

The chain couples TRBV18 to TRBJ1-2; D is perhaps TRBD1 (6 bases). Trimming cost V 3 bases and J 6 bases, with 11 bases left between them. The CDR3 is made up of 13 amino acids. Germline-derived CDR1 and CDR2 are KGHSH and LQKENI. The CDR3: CASSPFAGDGYTF. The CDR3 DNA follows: TGTGCCAGCTCACCGTTCGCAGGGGATGGCTACACCTTC.

The CDR3 coding sequence is TGCGCCAGCAGTACTAGTCAGGAGCAGTTCTTC. It yields the protein CASSTSQEQFF. The chain employs TRBV5-1 and TRBJ2-1, with D maybe TRBD2 (5 bases). V lost 5 bases, J lost 10 bases, and 10 bases lay in between. Germline CDR1 is SGHRS and CDR2 is YFSETQ. This CDR3 region has 11 residues. The variable domain in full, with the rest retrieved from reference TRBV5-1 and TRBJ2-1, is KAGVTQTPRYLIKTRGQQVTLSCSPISGHRSVSWYQQTPGQGLQFLFEYFSETQRNKGNFPGRFSGRQFSNSRSEMNVSTLELGDSALYLCASSTSQEQFFGPGTRLTVL.

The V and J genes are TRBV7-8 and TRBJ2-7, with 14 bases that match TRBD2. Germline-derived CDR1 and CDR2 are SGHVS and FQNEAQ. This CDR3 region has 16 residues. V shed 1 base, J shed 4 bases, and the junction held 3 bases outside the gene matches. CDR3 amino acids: CASSLGLAGGKYEQYF. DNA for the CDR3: TGTGCCAGCAGCTTAGGACTAGCGGGAGGGAAGTACGAGCAGTACTTC.

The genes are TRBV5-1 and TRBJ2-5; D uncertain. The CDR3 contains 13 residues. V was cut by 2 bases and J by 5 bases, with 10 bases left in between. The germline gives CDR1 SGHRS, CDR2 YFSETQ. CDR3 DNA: TGCGCCAGCAGCTTAAGCAGGTCCGAGACCCAGTACTTC. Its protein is CASSLSRSETQYF.

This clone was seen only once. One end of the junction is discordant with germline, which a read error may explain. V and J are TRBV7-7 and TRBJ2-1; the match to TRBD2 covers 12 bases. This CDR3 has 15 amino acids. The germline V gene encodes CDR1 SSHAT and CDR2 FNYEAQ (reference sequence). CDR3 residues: CASSSKLAGGNEQFF. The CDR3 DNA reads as TGTGCTAGCAGCTCAAAACTAGCGGGAGGCAATGAGCAGTTCTTC.

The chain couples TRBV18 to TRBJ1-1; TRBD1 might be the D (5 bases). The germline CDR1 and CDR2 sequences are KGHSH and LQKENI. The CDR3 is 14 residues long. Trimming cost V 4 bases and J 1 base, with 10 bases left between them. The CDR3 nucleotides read TGTGCCAGCTCACGGTTGGGGCCGAACACTGAAGCTTTCTTT. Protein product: CASSRLGPNTEAFF.

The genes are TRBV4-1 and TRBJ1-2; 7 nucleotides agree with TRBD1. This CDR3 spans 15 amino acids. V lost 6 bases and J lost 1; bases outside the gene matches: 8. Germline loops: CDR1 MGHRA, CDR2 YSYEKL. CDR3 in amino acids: CASSQGQQNNYGYTF. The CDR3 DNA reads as TGCGCCAGCAGTCAGGGACAGCAAAATAACTATGGCTACACCTTC.

The CDR3 bases are TGCGCCAGCAGCTTCCAGGTGACTAGCGGGAGAGGAGAGCAGTTCTTC. Translated: CASSFQVTSGRGEQFF. The chain joins TRBV5-1 to TRBJ2-1; 12 bases line up with TRBD2. Trimming at V came to 2 bases and at J to 10 bases, leaving 10 bases not matched to a gene. Germline V gene data show CDR1 as SGHRS and CDR2 as YFSETQ. The CDR3 consists of 16 residues.

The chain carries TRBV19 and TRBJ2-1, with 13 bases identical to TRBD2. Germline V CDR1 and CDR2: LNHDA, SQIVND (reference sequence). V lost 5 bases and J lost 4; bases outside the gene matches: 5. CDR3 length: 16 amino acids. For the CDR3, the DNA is TGTGCCAGTAGTGCCCAGGGACTAGCGGGATACAATGAGCAGTTCTTC. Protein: CASSAQGLAGYNEQFF.

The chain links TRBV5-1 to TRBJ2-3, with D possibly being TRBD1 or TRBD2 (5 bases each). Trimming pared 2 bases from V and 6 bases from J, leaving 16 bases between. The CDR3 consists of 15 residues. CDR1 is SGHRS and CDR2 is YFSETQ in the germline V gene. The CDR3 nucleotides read TGCGCCAGCAGCTTCAGGTCGGGACGAGGGGATACGCAGTATTTT. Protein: CASSFRSGRGDTQYF.

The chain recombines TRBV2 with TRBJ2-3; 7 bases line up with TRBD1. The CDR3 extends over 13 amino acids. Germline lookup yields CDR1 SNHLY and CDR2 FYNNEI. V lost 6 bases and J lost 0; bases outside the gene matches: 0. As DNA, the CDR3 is TGTGCCAGCAGACAGGGGAGCACAGATACGCAGTATTTT. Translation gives CASRQGSTDTQYF.

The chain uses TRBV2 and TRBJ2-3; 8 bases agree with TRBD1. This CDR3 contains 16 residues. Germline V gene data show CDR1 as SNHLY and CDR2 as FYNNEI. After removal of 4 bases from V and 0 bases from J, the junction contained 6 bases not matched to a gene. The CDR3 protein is CASSGPDRASTDTQYF. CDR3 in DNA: TGTGCCAGCAGTGGACCGGACAGGGCCAGCACAGATACGCAGTATTTT.

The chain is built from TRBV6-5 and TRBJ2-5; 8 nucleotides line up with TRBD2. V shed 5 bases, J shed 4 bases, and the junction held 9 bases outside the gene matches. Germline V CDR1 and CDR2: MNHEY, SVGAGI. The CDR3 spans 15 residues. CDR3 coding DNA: TGTGCCAGCAGTGGGACTAGGGAGGGTAGAGAGACCCAGTACTTC. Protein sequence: CASSGTREGRETQYF.